This TCR beta chain was sequenced for a study of blood T cell repertoires in COVID-19. Study information: The cDNA or gDNA used as material had been derived from T cells, B-cell-depleted T cells, or PBMCs.

Generated by immunoSEQ multiplex PCR, the TCRdb table keeps only in-frame clones and is missing some. The table shows roughly 41,000 clones, with 70% to 90% occurring only once. After removal of 9 bases from V and 4 bases from J, the junction contained 14 bases not matched to a gene. The CDR3 is 15 residues long. CDR1 is SGHNT, CDR2 YYREEE, per germline (reference sequence). The rearrangement uses TRBV5-4 and TRBJ1-1; 8 bases line up with TRBD1. The TCR comes from a man in his 60s with acute or convalescent COVID-19. Material for sequencing was peripheral blood. CDR3 residues: CATLTKTGEGTEAFF. The CDR3 nucleotides are TGTGCCACCCTTACAAAGACAGGGGAGGGCACTGAAGCTTTCTTT. Using reference TRBV5-4 and TRBJ1-1 for the parts outside the CDR3, the full variable domain is ETGVTQSPTHLIKTRGQQVTLRCSSQSGHNTVSWYQQALGQGPQFIFQYYREEENGRGNFPPRFSGLQFPNYSSELNVNALELDDSALYLCATLTKTGEGTEAFFGQGTRLTVV.